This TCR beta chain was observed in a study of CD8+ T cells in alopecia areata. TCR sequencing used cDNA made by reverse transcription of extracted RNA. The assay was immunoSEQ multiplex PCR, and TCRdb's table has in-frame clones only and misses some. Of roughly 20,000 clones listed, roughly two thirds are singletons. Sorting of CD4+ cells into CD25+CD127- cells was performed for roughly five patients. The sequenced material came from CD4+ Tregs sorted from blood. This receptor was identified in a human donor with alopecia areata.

The CDR3 DNA follows: TGTGCCAGCAGCCAGGACAGGGTGAACACTGAAGCTTTCTTT. This codes for CASSQDRVNTEAFF. The rearrangement uses TRBV14 and TRBJ1-1; 8 bases agree with TRBD1. Unmatched junction bases numbered 0, after V lost 3 bases and J lost 0 bases. CDR3 length equals 14 residues. Germline CDR1 and CDR2: SGHDN and FVKESK.